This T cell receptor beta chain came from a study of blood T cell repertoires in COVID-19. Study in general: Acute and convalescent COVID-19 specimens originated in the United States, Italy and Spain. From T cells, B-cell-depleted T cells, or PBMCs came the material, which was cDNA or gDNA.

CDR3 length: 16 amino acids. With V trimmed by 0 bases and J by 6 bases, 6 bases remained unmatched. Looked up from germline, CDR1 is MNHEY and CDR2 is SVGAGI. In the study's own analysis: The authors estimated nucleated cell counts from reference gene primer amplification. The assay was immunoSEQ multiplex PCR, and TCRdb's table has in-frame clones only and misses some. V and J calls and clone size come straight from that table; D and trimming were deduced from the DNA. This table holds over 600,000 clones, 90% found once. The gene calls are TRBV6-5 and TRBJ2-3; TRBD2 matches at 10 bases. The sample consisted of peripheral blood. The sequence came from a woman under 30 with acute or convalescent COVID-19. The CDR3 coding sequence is TGTGCCAGCAGTTACTCGACAGCGGGGGGGCCGGATACGCAGTATTTT. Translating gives CASSYSTAGGPDTQYF.